A selection of T cell receptor beta chains follows, all from one sample in a study of T cell responses to AZD1222 COVID-19 vaccine. Assay used: immunoSEQ multiplex PCR; TCRdb lists only in-frame clones, some missing. Of 100,000 to 150,000 clones detected, approximately 89% appear once; the ten largest clones hold 4.4%. This material consisted of peripheral blood, taken 28 days after the second AZD1222 dose. The receptors originated from an adult who received the AZD1222 COVID-19 vaccine. The CDR3 runs from the conserved cysteine through the conserved F or W. D genes are given only for firm matches. Clone sizes are given selectively: once, few, many, or a class where the clone is expanded.

>.|TRBV4-1|TRBJ1-5|.
CASSQESRVQPQHF
TGCGCCAGCAGCCAAGAAAGTCGGGTTCAGCCCCAGCATTTT
>.|TRBV6-5|TRBJ1-3|.
CASSYGGSGNTIYF
TGTGCCAGCAGTTACGGGGGCTCTGGAAACACCATATATTTT
>TRBD1|TRBV7-6|TRBJ1-6|.
CASSTRTGGFSPLHF
TGTGCCAGCAGCACCCGGACAGGGGGCTTTTCACCCCTCCACTTT
>.|TRBV5-6|TRBJ1-3|.
CASSLYRDYSGNTIYF
TGTGCCAGCAGCTTGTACCGGGATTACTCTGGAAACACCATATATTTT
>.|TRBV7-2|TRBJ1-5|.
CASREGGGNQPQHF
TGTGCCAGCAGAGAGGGGGGCGGCAATCAGCCCCAGCATTTT
>.|TRBV9|TRBJ2-1|once
CASSVGGPDNEQFF
TGTGCCAGCAGCGTGGGGGGGCCCGACAATGAGCAGTTCTTC
>.|TRBV27|TRBJ1-1|few
CASSLDRYTEAFF
TGTGCCAGCAGTTTAGACCGATACACTGAAGCTTTCTTT
>.|TRBV6-5|TRBJ1-1|.
CASSYSSRNTEAFF
TGTGCCAGCAGTTACTCGAGTCGGAACACTGAAGCTTTCTTT
>TRBD1|TRBV3-1/TRBV3-2|TRBJ2-7|.
CASSPYRTGESYEQYF
TGTGCCAGCAGCCCCTATAGGACAGGGGAGTCCTACGAGCAGTACTTC
>.|TRBV12-3/TRBV12-4|TRBJ1-1|.
CASGPVEGRAFF
TGTGCCAGCGGCCCCGTCGAGGGGCGGGCTTTCTTT
>.|TRBV3-1/TRBV3-2|TRBJ1-2|.
CASSQESRTAGYTF
TGTGCCAGCAGCCAAGAATCCCGGACAGCCGGCTACACCTTC
>TRBD2|TRBV7-9|TRBJ2-7|.
CASSLGAGVDYYEQYF
TGTGCCAGCAGCTTAGGAGCGGGGGTTGATTACTACGAGCAGTACTTC
>.|TRBV12-3/TRBV12-4|TRBJ1-1|.
CASTPGTEAFF
TGTGCCAGCACCCCGGGGACTGAAGCTTTCTTT
>.|TRBV28|TRBJ2-3|.
CASRPTPFISPEPWTQYF
TGTGCCAGCAGGCCGACTCCTTTTATCTCCCCCGAGCCTTGGACGCAGTATTTT
>TRBD1|TRBV25-1|TRBJ1-3|few
CASSDDRGGNTIYF
TGTGCCAGCAGTGACGACAGGGGGGGAAACACCATATATTTT
>TRBD1|TRBV28|TRBJ1-2|few
CASRLTGDYGYTF
TGTGCCAGCAGACTGACAGGGGACTATGGCTACACCTTC
>.|TRBV5-1|TRBJ2-6|.
CASSDQGSGANVLTF
TGCGCCAGCAGCGATCAGGGGTCTGGGGCCAACGTCCTGACTTTC
>.|TRBV4-2|TRBJ1-4|.
CASSQDQGRANEKLFF
TGTGCCAGCAGCCAAGATCAGGGCAGGGCCAATGAAAAACTGTTTTTT
>.|TRBV21-1|TRBJ1-5|few
CASSKRRRNNQPQHF
TGTGCCAGCAGCAAACGGAGGCGTAATAATCAGCCCCAGCATTTT
>TRBD1|TRBV5-1|TRBJ2-5|.
CASSLEVGTAKETQYF
TGCGCCAGCAGCTTGGAAGTTGGGACAGCCAAAGAGACCCAGTACTTC
>TRBD1|TRBV3-1/TRBV3-2|TRBJ2-1|.
CASSQGSPGQVRVF
TGTGCCAGCAGCCAAGGCTCACCGGGACAGGTTAGGGTCTTC
>.|TRBV6-5|TRBJ1-5|.
CASSYSTSRNQPQHF
TGTGCCAGCAGTTACTCTACTTCTCGGAATCAGCCCCAGCATTTT
>TRBD1|TRBV10-1|TRBJ1-2|.
CASSEKSGTGADYGYTF
TGCGCCAGCAGTGAAAAATCCGGGACAGGTGCGGACTATGGCTACACCTTC
>TRBD1|TRBV6-5|TRBJ1-1|.
CASRRQGGTEAFF
TGTGCCAGCCGGCGACAGGGAGGGACTGAAGCTTTCTTT
>.|TRBV6-5|TRBJ1-2|.
CASSGGPLNYGYTF
TGTGCCAGCTCGGGAGGGCCGTTGAACTATGGCTACACCTTC
>TRBD2|TRBV15|TRBJ2-3|.
CATSRVGASGGYTDTQYF
TGTGCCACCAGCAGAGTTGGGGCTAGCGGGGGGTACACAGATACGCAGTATTTT
>.|TRBV25-1|TRBJ2-7|.
CASSESPSYEQYF
TGTGCCAGCAGTGAATCCCCCTCCTACGAGCAGTACTTC
>.|TRBV19|TRBJ2-5|.
CASSISRFKTQYF
TGTGCCAGTAGTATTTCCCGTTTTAAGACCCAGTACTTC
>.|TRBV18|TRBJ1-6|.
CASSPRLGLSPLHF
TGTGCCAGCTCACCACGCTTGGGGTTGTCACCCCTCCACTTT
>.|TRBV6-5|TRBJ1-3|.
CASSYSTPRSGNTIYF
TGTGCCAGCAGTTACTCGACACCACGCTCTGGAAACACCATATATTTT
>.|TRBV5-1|TRBJ2-2|.
CASHSGGGNTGELFF
TGCGCCAGCCACTCCGGGGGTGGGAACACCGGGGAGCTGTTTTTT
>TRBD2|TRBV10-1|TRBJ2-3|few
CASSGSTGGLWDTQYF
TGCGCCAGCAGTGGTAGTACGGGGGGGCTTTGGGATACGCAGTATTTT
>.|TRBV6-5|TRBJ1-1|once
CASSLHSSGDTEAFF
TGTGCCAGCAGTCTGCATTCTTCAGGGGACACTGAAGCTTTCTTT
>.|TRBV5-1|TRBJ1-1|.
CASSEVRVNTEAFF
TGCGCCAGCTCGGAGGTGCGGGTGAACACTGAAGCTTTCTTT
>.|TRBV28|TRBJ1-2|few
CASLSRPGVYGYTF
TGTGCCAGCCTTTCCCGCCCCGGGGTCTATGGCTACACCTTC
>.|TRBV10-2|TRBJ1-1|few
CASSETTGKTAEAFF
TGCGCCAGCAGTGAGACCACAGGGAAGACTGCTGAAGCTTTCTTT
>.|TRBV28|TRBJ1-3|.
CASSSLGGGSGNTIYF
TGTGCCAGCAGTTCCCTCGGCGGGGGCTCTGGAAACACCATATATTTT
>.|TRBV29-1|TRBJ1-3|.
CSARAFKSGLDSSSGNTIYF
TGCAGCGCTCGAGCTTTTAAATCGGGTTTAGACAGTAGCTCTGGAAACACCATATATTTT
>.|TRBV7-2|TRBJ1-6|once
CASSQRFSGRVNYNSPLHF
TGTGCCAGCAGCCAACGTTTTTCTGGCAGGGTCAATTATAATTCACCCCTCCACTTT
>.|TRBV6-2/TRBV6-3|TRBJ1-5|.
CASSPKPDSSNQPQHF
TGTGCCAGCAGCCCTAAACCAGACAGTAGCAATCAGCCCCAGCATTTT
>TRBD1|TRBV5-4|TRBJ1-2|.
CASSLRQGAERGYTF
TGTGCCAGCAGCTTGAGGCAGGGGGCCGAAAGGGGCTACACCTTC
>.|TRBV30|TRBJ1-4|.
CAWSTPGLTNEKLFF
TGTGCCTGGAGTACTCCAGGGTTAACTAATGAAAAACTGTTTTTT
>.|TRBV9|TRBJ1-4|.
CASSAWKGDEKLFF
TGTGCCAGCAGTGCCTGGAAAGGGGATGAAAAACTGTTTTTT
>.|TRBV7-3|TRBJ1-1|.
CASSRTSNTEAFF
TGTGCCAGCAGCCGGACAAGCAACACTGAAGCTTTCTTT
>.|TRBV24-1|TRBJ1-1|.
CATRGGVFDTEAFF
TGTGCCACCCGCGGAGGGGTCTTTGACACTGAAGCTTTCTTT
>.|TRBV18|TRBJ2-7|.
CASSPGGGSYEQYF
TGTGCCAGCTCACCAGGGGGAGGCTCCTACGAGCAGTACTTC
>TRBD1|TRBV18|TRBJ1-1|.
CASSRGTGAGNTEAFF
TGTGCCAGCTCACGTGGGACAGGGGCTGGGAACACTGAAGCTTTCTTT